One and the same sample provided the 21 T cell receptor beta chains below, sequenced in a study of identical twins. One entry per CDR3 protein results from TCRdb running MiXCR on the 5' RACE reads. The top ten hold 0.98% of the sample, which has about 660,000 distinct CDR3 sequences, more than 6.5% seen once. These same records also appear under a second study, on yellow fever vaccine responses in identical twins.

The sample consisted of PBMCs. These receptors were collected from a woman between 18 and 29 years old in good health.

At least ten counts were recorded for this clonotype. The chain uses TRBV28 and TRBJ2-4; 12 nucleotides line up with TRBD2. This CDR3 comprises 17 residues. Per the germline V gene, CDR1 is MDHEN and CDR2 is SYDVKM. The V gene end was trimmed by 6 bases and the J gene end by 9 bases; junction bases not matched to a gene: 15. The DNA for the CDR3 is TGTGCCAGCAGCCCAGGGGGACTAGCGGGTACGGTGGCCATTCAGTACTTC. This translates into CASSPGGLAGTVAIQYF. Full variable domain (remainder filled in from reference TRBV28 and TRBJ2-4): DVKVTQSSRYLVKRTGEKVFLECVQDMDHENMFWYRQDPGLGLRLIYFSYDVKMKEKGDIPEGYSVSREKKERFSLILESASTNQTSMYLCASSPGGLAGTVAIQYFGAGTRLSVL.

V and J are TRBV5-1 and TRBJ2-1; 9 bases are a match to TRBD2. CDR1 and CDR2 from the germline V gene are SGHRS and YFSETQ. V shed 0 bases, J shed 6 bases, and the junction held 1 base outside the gene matches. CDR3 length: 14 residues. The CDR3 sequence: CASSLVGLANEQFF. The DNA of the CDR3 is TGCGCCAGCAGCTTGGTGGGACTAGCCAATGAGCAGTTCTTC.

V is TRBV12-3 or TRBV12-4 and J is TRBJ1-2; D gene uncertain. V lost 5 bases, J lost 6 bases, and 16 bases lay in between. The CDR3 covers 14 residues. The DNA for the CDR3 is TGTGCCAGCAGTCGTCGGGCCCTTCGGGATGGCTACACCTTC. Its translation: CASSRRALRDGYTF.

Many counts were recorded for this clonotype. The V call is TRBV12-3 or TRBV12-4, the J call TRBJ2-1, with D uncertain. V lost 2 bases to trimming and J lost 8 bases, with 10 bases between them. The CDR3 runs 13 residues. This chain's CDR3 is CASSLRTGDEQFF. The DNA for the CDR3 is TGTGCCAGCAGTTTAAGGACGGGCGATGAGCAGTTCTTC.

This sequence joins TRBV6-1 and TRBJ2-1; D remains ambiguous. The V end was cut by 3 bases, the J end by 0 bases, with 6 bases between. In germline, CDR1 is MNHNS, CDR2 SASEGT. The CDR3 spans 14 residues. The CDR3 sequence: CASSETDSYNEQFF. CDR3 DNA: TGTGCCAGCAGTGAGACGGACTCCTACAATGAGCAGTTCTTC.

This clonotype was seen repeatedly, ten times or more. CDR3 nucleotides: TGTGCCAGCAGCTTCAGGAGCGCTACCTACGAGCAGTACTTC. Amino acids: CASSFRSATYEQYF. The chain is built from TRBV5-5 and TRBJ2-7, with D unclear. This CDR3 spans 14 amino acids. Germline CDR1 is SGHKS and CDR2 is YYEKEE (reference sequence). The V end was cut by 2 bases, the J end by 2 bases, with 11 bases between.

The CDR3 spells CASTHGQGTDTQYF. DNA for the CDR3: TGTGCCAGCACCCACGGCCAGGGCACAGATACGCAGTATTTT. This chain links TRBV3-1 with TRBJ2-3; no reliable D call. The germline V gene has CDR1 LGHDT and CDR2 YNNKEL (reference sequence). Trimming cost V 7 bases and J 1 base, with 12 bases left between them. The CDR3 length is 14 residues.

The rearrangement joins TRBV24-1 to TRBJ2-5, with unresolved D. CDR1 is KGHDR, CDR2 SFDVKD, per germline. The CDR3 is 15 residues long. V gave up 5 bases and J gave up 2 bases, with 14 bases separating them. The CDR3: CATSGDWAGQETQYF. CDR3 DNA: TGTGCCACCAGTGGGGATTGGGCAGGACAAGAGACCCAGTACTTC.

This clonotype was observed a handful of times. As DNA, the CDR3 is TGTGCCAGCAGCTTGAACGATGAGGGGGTCCTCAATCAGCCCCAGCATTTT. Protein: CASSLNDEGVLNQPQHF. The chain couples TRBV5-5 to TRBJ1-5; possible D gene TRBD1, 6 bases. Trimming pared 1 base from V and 3 bases from J, leaving 17 bases between. In germline, CDR1 is SGHKS, CDR2 YYEKEE (reference sequence). This CDR3 spans 17 amino acids.

This clonotype was detected ten times or more. Here the CDR3 reads CASSWTPSYEQYF. In DNA, the CDR3 is TGTGCCAGCAGCTGGACACCTTCCTACGAGCAGTACTTC. This chain links TRBV27 with TRBJ2-7, with a possible D match to TRBD1 (5 bases). Between the trimmed V and J ends, which lost 6 bases and 1 base, there was a span of 10 bases. Germline V gene data show CDR1 as MNHEY and CDR2 as SMNVEV (reference sequence). The CDR3 runs to 13 residues.

This clonotype was observed many times. The chain carries TRBV28 and TRBJ2-7, with D possibly TRBD1 on 6 matching bases. Trimming shortened V by 7 bases and J by 3 bases, and 13 bases separated the two germline ends. CDR1 is MDHEN and CDR2 is SYDVKM in the germline V gene. This CDR3 region has 13 residues. The DNA of the CDR3 is TGTGCCAGCACTTACGGACAGAACTACGAGCAGTACTTC. Translation: CASTYGQNYEQYF.

CDR3 protein: CAISAESLGENEQYF. The CDR3 DNA is TGTGCCATCAGTGCCGAAAGTCTAGGAGAAAACGAGCAGTACTTC. This chain joins TRBV10-3 and TRBJ2-7, with no clear D. V lost 4 bases, J lost 5 bases, and 18 bases lay in between. Germline V lookup: CDR1 ENHRY, CDR2 SYGVKD. The CDR3 is 15 amino acids.

The rearrangement links TRBV6-2 or TRBV6-3 to TRBJ2-7; TRBD2 aligns across 11 bases. CDR1 is MNHEY and CDR2 is SVGEGT in the germline V gene. Trimming cost V 2 bases and J 3 bases; bases outside gene matches: 6. This CDR3 comprises 16 residues. The CDR3 here is CASSYAGLAGHYEQYF. The CDR3 DNA sequence: TGTGCCAGCAGTTACGCAGGACTAGCGGGTCACTACGAGCAGTACTTC.

This clonotype was counted ten times or more. V usage is TRBV25-1 and J usage is TRBJ2-2, with 7 positions matching TRBD1. The V and J ends lost 3 bases and 6 bases, in that order; junction bases with no gene match: 7. Germline CDR1 reads MGHDK; CDR2 reads SYGVNS. This CDR3 region has 15 residues. This CDR3 is CASSDDDRAAGELFF. For the CDR3, the DNA is TGTGCCAGCAGTGACGACGACAGGGCGGCCGGGGAGCTGTTTTTT.

This clonotype was recorded at least ten times. The chain is built from TRBV10-3 and TRBJ2-2; D could derive from TRBD1 or TRBD2 (5 bases each). Germline V gives CDR1 ENHRY, CDR2 SYGVKD. This CDR3 has 13 amino acids. Trimming removed 10 bases from V and 6 bases from J, with 15 bases in between. The CDR3 loop is CATAQGSAGELFF. CDR3 DNA: TGTGCCACCGCCCAGGGTAGCGCCGGGGAGCTGTTTTTT.

This clonotype was detected many times. V is TRBV2 and J is TRBJ2-3; D perhaps matches TRBD1 (6 bases). Germline CDR1 and CDR2: SNHLY and FYNNEI. The CDR3 runs 14 residues. Trimming stripped 6 bases from V and 1 base from J, with 11 bases between. The chain's CDR3 is CASRKQGGTDTQYF. CDR3 coding DNA: TGTGCCAGCAGGAAACAGGGAGGCACAGATACGCAGTATTTT.

V and J are TRBV11-3 and TRBJ2-1, with 7 bases aligning to TRBD1. This CDR3 contains 16 residues. Trimming took 5 bases from V and 1 from J; bases not matched to a gene: 8. The germline gives CDR1 SGHNT, CDR2 YENEEA. This chain's CDR3 is CASSQRGTESYNEQFF. The DNA of the CDR3 is TGTGCCAGCAGCCAGAGGGGGACAGAGTCCTACAATGAGCAGTTCTTC.

The V call is TRBV12-3 or TRBV12-4, the J call TRBJ2-1; 7 nucleotides line up with TRBD2. This CDR3 is built from 16 residues. With V trimmed by 3 bases and J by 6 bases, 11 bases remained unmatched. CDR3 bases: TGTGCCAGCAGTTTCTGGGGTAGCGGGTGGGGCAATGAGCAGTTCTTC. Its translation: CASSFWGSGWGNEQFF.

The sample holds many counts of this clonotype. The chain carries TRBV21-1 and TRBJ2-7; no DNA check was done on the table's D call, TRBD2. TRBV21-1 counts as a pseudogene. The CDR3 contains 15 residues. CDR3 coding DNA: TGTGCCAGCTGGACGACTAGCGGCACAAACTACGAGCAGTACTTC. Translated, it gives CASWTTSGTNYEQYF.

This clonotype was picked up many times. The CDR3 protein is CASSQAAGSTGELFF. The CDR3 region has the DNA TGTGCCAGCAGCCAAGCGGCTGGCAGTACCGGGGAGCTGTTTTTT. This rearrangement joins TRBV3-1 to TRBJ2-2; D gene uncertain. V was clipped by 1 base and J by 5 bases, with 11 bases between them. CDR1 is LGHDT and CDR2 is YNNKEL in the germline V gene (reference sequence). The CDR3 consists of 15 residues. Supplemented by reference TRBV3-1 and TRBJ2-2, the full variable domain reads DTAVSQTPKYLVTQMGNDKSIKCEQNLGHDTMYWYKQDSKKFLKIMFSYNNKELIINETVPNRFSPKSPDKAHLNLHINSLELGDSAVYFCASSQAAGSTGELFFGEGSRLTVL.

The J gene is TRBJ2-7, the V gene TRBV11-2; 8 bases are a match to TRBD1. Germline V gene sequence: CDR1 SGHAT, CDR2 FQNNGV. The CDR3 has 15 residues. V lost 3 bases, J lost 2 bases, and 6 bases stayed unmatched. The CDR3 DNA reads TGTGCCAGCAGCTTTCGGGGGACAGGAGCCTACGAGCAGTACTTC. This gives the protein CASSFRGTGAYEQYF.